This TCR beta chain was recorded in a study of blood T cell repertoires in COVID-19. Study-wide background: COVID-19 samples, acute and convalescent, were from the United States, Italy and Spain. The analysed material was cDNA or gDNA that came from T cells, B-cell-depleted T cells, or PBMCs.

This CDR3 is 17 amino acids long. V shed 0 bases and J 7 bases; nucleotides not matched to a gene: 10. Germline V CDR1 and CDR2: SGHNT, YYREEE (reference sequence). Per the study methods: Estimation of nucleated cell counts was performed using reference gene primer amplification. Method: immunoSEQ multiplex PCR; TCRdb's copy keeps in-frame clones and lacks some. That table is the source of V, J and clone size, and D and trimming were worked out from the DNA. The data contain around 210,000 clones, roughly nine tenths of them seen just once; the ten biggest clones take up 0.78%. The material sequenced was peripheral blood. The chain recombines TRBV5-4 with TRBJ2-2; 9 bases line up with TRBD2. The TCR originated in a woman in her 70s with acute or convalescent COVID-19. Here the CDR3 reads CASSLAKVASGIGELFF. The CDR3, as DNA: TGTGCCAGCAGCTTGGCCAAGGTCGCTAGCGGGATCGGGGAGCTGTTTTTT.